This T cell receptor (beta chain) was sequenced during a study of low-dose radiotherapy and immunotherapy resistance in tumors. About the research overall: The study delivered 0.5 Gy per fraction every 2 weeks to Cohort 1, totaling 6.5 Gy. Aspirin was taken orally by patients at 300 mg daily for four cycles from cycle 1 day 1.

cDNA synthesis used a TRAV/TRBV-specific primer set for both chains. The authors amplified TCRs for about 20 PCR cycles with a constant-region primer and a V-primer adapter. TCRdb ran MiXCR on the reads and lists one entry per CDR3 protein. The data hold about 35,000 distinct CDR3 sequences, with around 20% observed a single time. Regarding time point: after trial treatment. Sample treatment: LDRT plus nivolumab, ipilimumab, low-dose cyclophosphamide and aspirin (RACIN trial). Nivolumab, ipilimumab, aspirin, low-dose cyclophosphamide and low-dose radiotherapy were all administered to the donors. Each patient who was eligible had an advanced solid tumor with no tumor-infiltrating lymphocytes. To note about this clonotype: It may be a read error: a sequence one base away is much more abundant.

V lost 10 bases to trimming and J lost 8 bases, with 16 bases between them. Germline assignment: CDR1 SGHRS and CDR2 YFSETQ. The CDR3 has 11 residues. The material was PBMCs, obtained after low-dose radiotherapy plus immunotherapy. The receptor comes from a female donor with ovarian cancer. The chain employs TRBV5-1 and TRBJ2-7; D not certain. As DNA, the CDR3 is TGCGCCGGTCTGCAGGACGACAAGCAGTACTTC. This gives the protein CAGLQDDKQYF.